The clone carrying this T cell receptor (beta chain) was seen just once. This sample was taken from a study of technical replicates of blood from a few donors. V was cut by 2 bases and J by 6 bases, with 14 bases left in between. The CDR3 extends over 15 amino acids. Germline V CDR1 and CDR2: SGHRS, YFSETQ. The protocol was immunoSEQ multiplex PCR, while the TCRdb copy is restricted to in-frame clones and leaves out a portion. The data contain 55,000 to 75,000 clones, roughly 91% of them singletons. This receptor was identified in a human donor in good health. Some clones in this sample may be carry-over from other donors' samples. V usage is TRBV5-1 and J usage is TRBJ2-2; D possibly corresponds to TRBD2 (6 bases). The source material was PBMCs. The CDR3 here is CASSLSSGEAGELFF. The CDR3 DNA follows: TGCGCCAGCAGCTTATCCTCGGGAGAAGCCGGGGAGCTGTTTTTT. Full variable domain (missing parts from reference TRBV5-1 and TRBJ2-2): KAGVTQTPRYLIKTRGQQVTLSCSPISGHRSVSWYQQTPGQGLQFLFEYFSETQRNKGNFPGRFSGRQFSNSRSEMNVSTLELGDSALYLCASSLSSGEAGELFFGEGSRLTVL.